This T cell receptor beta chain is from a study of T cell repertoires in cytomegalovirus infection. Study information: Through public TCR beta signatures, both CMV infection and matching HLA type were indicated.

This clonotype was recorded at least ten times. Its specificity is unknown. The CDR3 loop spans 14 amino acids. V was trimmed by 9 bases and J by 0 bases, leaving 13 bases between them. The germline V gene encodes CDR1 MNHNS and CDR2 SASEGT. TCRdb re-called the reads with MiXCR, one entry per CDR3 protein. This repertoire shows tens of thousands of distinct CDR3 sequences, under 4.5% found once; its top ten account for under 25%. Findings and limits, study-wide: HLA-C-restricted CMV clonotypes gave the most frequent clonotype in two of eight donors.

The TCR comes from a human donor in good health (CMV status not recorded). Some clones in this sample may be carry-over from other donors' samples. The rearrangement joins TRBV6-1 to TRBJ2-3, with a weak D call TRBD2 (7 bases). Source material: PBMCs. The CDR3 protein is CASLRGPSTDTQYF. For the CDR3, the DNA is TGTGCCAGTCTGCGGGGGCCGAGCACAGATACGCAGTATTTT.